This entry describes one T cell receptor (beta chain). This entry comes from a study of beta chain features in type 1 diabetes. Reverse transcription of all isolated RNA meant that expressed TCRB transcripts were sequenced. The protocol was immunoSEQ multiplex PCR, while the TCRdb copy is restricted to in-frame clones and leaves out a portion. This sample has a few hundred thousand clones, with about 20% found just once. Germline V gene sequence: CDR1 KGHSH, CDR2 LQKENI. This CDR3 is built from 15 residues. The V and J ends lost 6 bases and 2 bases, in that order; junction bases with no gene match: 6. Cell sorting via CD45RO/CCR7/CD25/CD127/CD95/CD27 was performed to obtain CD4+ naive, central memory, regulatory and stem cell-like memory cells.

Sequencing was carried out using naive CD4+ T cells from blood. The chain combines TRBV18 with TRBJ1-2; 10 nucleotides match TRBD1. The source of this sequence is a woman younger than 30 in good health. The CDR3 is CASSGTGVGNYGYTF. In DNA form, the CDR3 reads TGTGCCAGCTCCGGGACAGGGGTCGGGAACTATGGCTACACCTTC.